Sequencing of this T cell receptor beta chain was carried out in a study of cytomegalovirus exposure and HLA in healthy donors. Germline loops: CDR1 LNHNV, CDR2 YYDKDF (reference sequence). Trimming at V came to 8 bases and at J to 0 bases, leaving 2 bases not matched to a gene. The CDR3 has 14 amino acids. Study-level results: Later on, an analysis found that several of the most significant clusters appeared to be linked to common viral pathogens, which included parvovirus B19.

Primers for the PCR totalled 60 Vbeta and 13 Jbeta. Measured with immunoSEQ multiplex PCR; TCRdb has only the in-frame clones, and not every one. The table includes roughly 130,000 clones, around 76% detected once. Comment on this clone: Its target is unknown.

The source is a woman aged 50 to 60 in good health and CMV-seronegative. The chain combines TRBV15 with TRBJ2-2; 8 nucleotides match TRBD1. Sequencing was done on a sample of PBMCs. The CDR3 region has the DNA TGTGCCACCTCGGACAGGGCGAACACCGGGGAGCTGTTTTTT. It specifies CATSDRANTGELFF.